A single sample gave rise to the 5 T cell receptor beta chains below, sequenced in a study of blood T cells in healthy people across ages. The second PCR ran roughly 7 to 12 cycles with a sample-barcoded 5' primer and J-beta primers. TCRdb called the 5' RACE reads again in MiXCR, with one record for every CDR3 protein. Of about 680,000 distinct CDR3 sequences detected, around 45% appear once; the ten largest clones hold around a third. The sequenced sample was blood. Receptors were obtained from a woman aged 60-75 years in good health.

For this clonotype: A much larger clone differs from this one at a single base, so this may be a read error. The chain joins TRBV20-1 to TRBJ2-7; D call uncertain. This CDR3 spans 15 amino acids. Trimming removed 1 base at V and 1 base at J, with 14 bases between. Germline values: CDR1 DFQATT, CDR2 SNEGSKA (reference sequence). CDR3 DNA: TGCAGTGCTAGAGGTGGTAAGGGCCGGTCCTACGAGCAGTACTTC. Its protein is CSARGGKGRSYEQYF.

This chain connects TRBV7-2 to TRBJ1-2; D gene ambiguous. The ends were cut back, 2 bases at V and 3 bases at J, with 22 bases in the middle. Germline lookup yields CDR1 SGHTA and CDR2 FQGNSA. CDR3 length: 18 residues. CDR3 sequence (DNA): TGTGCCAGCAGCTTACGATCGGGAGTGGCGTCCGGTGACTATGGCTACACCTTC. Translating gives CASSLRSGVASGDYGYTF.

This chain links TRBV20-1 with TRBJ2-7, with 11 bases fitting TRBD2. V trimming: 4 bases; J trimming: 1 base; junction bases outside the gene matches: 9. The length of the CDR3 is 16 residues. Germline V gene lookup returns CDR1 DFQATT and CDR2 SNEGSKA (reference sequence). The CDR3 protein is CSAKRTSGSPSYEQYF. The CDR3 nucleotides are TGCAGTGCTAAACGAACTAGCGGGAGCCCATCCTACGAGCAGTACTTC.

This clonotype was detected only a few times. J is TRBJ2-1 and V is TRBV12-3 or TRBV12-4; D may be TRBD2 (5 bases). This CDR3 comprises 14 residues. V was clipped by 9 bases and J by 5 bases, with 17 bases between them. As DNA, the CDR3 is TGTGCCAGTAACAATGGCGGGCGAGACAATGAGCAGTTCTTC. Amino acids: CASNNGGRDNEQFF.

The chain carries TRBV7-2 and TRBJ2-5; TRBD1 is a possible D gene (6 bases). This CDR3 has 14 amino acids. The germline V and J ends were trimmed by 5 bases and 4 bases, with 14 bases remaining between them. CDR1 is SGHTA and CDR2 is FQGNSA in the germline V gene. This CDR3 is CASSAFRTVETQYF. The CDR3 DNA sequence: TGTGCCAGCAGCGCGTTCCGGACAGTAGAGACCCAGTACTTC. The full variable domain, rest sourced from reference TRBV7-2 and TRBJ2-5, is GAGVSQSPSNKVTEKGKDVELRCDPISGHTALYWYRQSLGQGLEFLIYFQGNSAPDKSGLPSDRFSAERTGGSVSTLTIQRTQQEDSAVYLCASSAFRTVETQYFGPGTRLLVL.